Listed here are 27 T cell receptor beta chains from one sample, sequenced in a study of OX40 agonist ivuxolimab in advanced cancers. The library was generated by the immunoSEQ multiplex PCR assay. This is the immuneACCESS table as TCRdb keeps it, with only in-frame sequences that have V and J called. A part of the clones is gone; compared with another copy, unresolved V genes explain less than half, and the rest is unexplained. Present in this sample are about 38,000 clones, roughly 82% of which were seen just once. In total, the top ten clones hold around 20% of the sample. This specimen consisted of CD4+ or CD8+ T cells sorted from blood, obtained in a trial of the OX40 agonist ivuxolimab. The receptors were gathered from an adult with an advanced solid tumor such as melanoma, head and neck, liver or kidney cancer.

The chain has TRBV28 and TRBJ1-1, with D possibly being TRBD1 (5 bases). The CDR3 extends over 14 amino acids. Germline values: CDR1 MDHEN, CDR2 SYDVKM. Trimming removed 6 bases from V and 6 bases from J, with 17 bases in between. The CDR3 sequence: CASSTRGAGAEAFF. CDR3 nucleotides: TGTGCCAGCAGCACGAGGGGCGCGGGTGCTGAAGCTTTCTTT.

V and J are TRBV28 and TRBJ1-2; tentative D call: TRBD1 (5 bases). CDR3 length: 14 residues. The germline V and J ends were trimmed by 7 bases and 0 bases, with 12 bases remaining between them. The germline V gene encodes CDR1 MDHEN and CDR2 SYDVKM. The CDR3 is CASTDGTANYGYTF. The CDR3 DNA reads as TGTGCCAGCACCGACGGGACCGCTAACTATGGCTACACCTTC.

The V call is TRBV7-9, the J call TRBJ2-5; possible D gene TRBD1, 5 bases. V lost 2 bases, J lost 0 bases, and 10 bases lay in between. Germline loops: CDR1 SEHNR, CDR2 FQNEAQ (reference sequence). There are 15 residues in the CDR3. CDR3 in amino acids: CASSLWGRNQETQYF. In DNA form, the CDR3 reads TGTGCCAGCAGCTTATGGGGCCGGAACCAAGAGACCCAGTACTTC.

This sequence joins TRBV30 and TRBJ1-5; possibly TRBD1 for D (6 bases). Per germline, CDR1 GTSNPN and CDR2 SVGIG (reference sequence). The CDR3 covers 14 residues. Trimming stripped 1 base from V and 5 bases from J, with 12 bases between. CDR3 in amino acids: CAWSGIEGDQPQHF. The DNA for the CDR3 is TGTGCCTGGAGTGGGATCGAGGGGGATCAGCCCCAGCATTTT.

The gene calls are TRBV11-2 and TRBJ2-1; D might be TRBD2 (6 bases). This CDR3 contains 16 residues. Germline CDR1 SGHAT, CDR2 FQNNGV. The germline V and J ends were trimmed by 5 bases and 3 bases, with 17 bases remaining between them. CDR3 protein: CASSPIRGSYYNEQFF. The CDR3, as DNA: TGTGCCAGCAGCCCTATTCGGGGGAGTTACTACAATGAGCAGTTCTTC.

This clone has just a few counts. The J gene is TRBJ2-5, the V gene TRBV19, with 7 bases identical to TRBD2. The CDR3 totals 13 residues. Germline CDR1 LNHDA, CDR2 SQIVND (reference sequence). V lost 6 bases and J lost 1; bases outside the gene matches: 2. CDR3 sequence: CASRPGGQETQYF. The DNA for the CDR3 is TGTGCCAGTAGGCCGGGGGGCCAAGAGACCCAGTACTTC.

The chain recombines TRBV7-3 with TRBJ2-1, with a tentative D call TRBD1 (6 bases). Trimming stripped 2 bases from V and 9 bases from J, with 11 bases between. Germline CDR1 is SGHTA and CDR2 is FQGTGA. The CDR3 loop spans 13 amino acids. The CDR3 spells CASSLGGLGEQFF. The CDR3 DNA is TGTGCCAGCAGCTTAGGGGGCCTGGGTGAGCAGTTCTTC.

The gene calls are TRBV11-1 and TRBJ2-7, with 11 positions matching TRBD1. V was clipped by 3 bases and J by 4 bases; unmatched bases: 5. The CDR3 consists of 15 residues. The V gene's germline CDR1 is SGHAT and CDR2 FQDESV (reference sequence). The CDR3 protein is CASSLDRGLFYEQYF. The CDR3 DNA follows: TGTGCCAGCAGCTTGGACAGGGGGCTTTTTTACGAGCAGTACTTC.

A few counts support this clone. The J gene is TRBJ2-3, the V gene TRBV4-2; 9 bases map to TRBD2. The CDR3 is 17 residues long. Per germline, CDR1 LGHNA and CDR2 YNFKEQ. V lost 1 base to trimming and J lost 5 bases; unmatched junction nucleotides: 10. In DNA form, the CDR3 reads TGTGCCAGCAGCCAAGTTCAGGGCGGGGGGGCATTAGATACGCAGTATTTT. This encodes CASSQVQGGGALDTQYF.

This clone occurred a few times. This rearrangement joins TRBV14 to TRBJ2-7; D ambiguous. The CDR3 is 11 amino acids. Trimming took off 1 base at V and 3 bases at J, with 1 base between the two ends. Germline CDR1 and CDR2: SGHDN and FVKESK. CDR3 nucleotide sequence: TGTGCCAGCAGCCAAGTCTACGAGCAGTACTTC. Protein sequence: CASSQVYEQYF. The full variable domain, with the rest looked up from reference TRBV14 and TRBJ2-7, is EAGVTQFPSHSVIEKGQTVTLRCDPISGHDNLYWYRRVMGKEIKFLLHFVKESKQDESGMPNNRFLAERTGGTYSTLKVQPAELEDSGVYFCASSQVYEQYFGPGTRLTVT.

The chain combines TRBV4-2 with TRBJ2-7; 7 bases fit TRBD1. Germline V CDR1 and CDR2: LGHNA, YNFKEQ. The CDR3 covers 15 residues. The trim removed 1 base at V and 2 bases at J, leaving 5 bases unmatched. The CDR3 region has the DNA TGTGCCAGCAGCCAAGGAGAGGGGGCCGCCTACGAGCAGTACTTC. As protein: CASSQGEGAAYEQYF.

The V gene is TRBV6-5, the J gene TRBJ1-6; tentatively, D is TRBD1 (6 bases). In germline, CDR1 is MNHEY, CDR2 SVGAGI. V lost 6 bases, J lost 12 bases, and 21 bases lay in between. The CDR3 runs 15 residues. CDR3 amino acids: CASSVHRDLRGPLHF. CDR3 nucleotide sequence: TGTGCCAGCAGCGTCCACAGGGACCTCAGGGGACCCCTCCACTTT.

The chain links TRBV9 to TRBJ2-7; maybe TRBD2 (6 bases). Germline CDR1 reads SGDLS; CDR2 reads YYNGEE. The CDR3 is 14 amino acids. Trimming removed 4 bases from V and 4 bases from J, with 15 bases in between. The CDR3 DNA sequence: TGTGCCAGCAGCCCAGGACGGACTATTTACGAGCAGTACTTC. Its protein is CASSPGRTIYEQYF.

The chain combines TRBV30 with TRBJ2-3; D call uncertain. The CDR3 length is 14 residues. Germline V gene sequence: CDR1 GTSNPN, CDR2 SVGIG (reference sequence). With 0 bases removed from V and 4 bases from J, the gap between germline ends came to 11 bases. This chain's CDR3 is CAWSVGIGSDTQYF. The CDR3 nucleotides are TGTGCCTGGAGTGTCGGCATAGGGTCAGATACGCAGTATTTT.

This clone appeared a single time. The gene calls are TRBV19 and TRBJ1-2, with 10 bases identical to TRBD1. The J segment lost 7 bases and the V segment lost 6 bases, leaving 11 bases of the junction unmatched. The germline CDR1 and CDR2 sequences are LNHDA and SQIVND (reference sequence). This CDR3 has 15 amino acids. CDR3 bases: TGTGCCAGTAGGGGACAGGGGAAATACTCAGCTGGCTACACCTTC. Protein: CASRGQGKYSAGYTF.

V is TRBV10-2 and J is TRBJ2-1, with 7 bases that match TRBD1. Germline lookup yields CDR1 WSHSY and CDR2 SAAADI. The CDR3 is 15 amino acids. Trimming took 6 bases from V and 5 from J; bases not matched to a gene: 10. The CDR3 protein is CASRADRAGDNEQFF. CDR3 nucleotides: TGCGCCAGCAGAGCCGACAGGGCTGGGGACAATGAGCAGTTCTTC.

This chain connects TRBV9 to TRBJ2-3; D is possibly TRBD1 or TRBD2 (6 bases each). V shed 2 bases and J shed 2 bases, with 15 bases lying between them. This CDR3 spans 16 amino acids. Germline-derived CDR1 and CDR2 are SGDLS and YYNGEE. CDR3 DNA: TGTGCCAGCAGCGTTGAGGGTTGGGGGGCCACAGATACGCAGTATTTT. It specifies CASSVEGWGATDTQYF.

The gene calls are TRBV18 and TRBJ2-6; D not certain. Trimming removed 3 bases at V and 1 base at J, with 7 bases between. Germline CDR1 and CDR2: KGHSH and LQKENI. The CDR3 covers 15 residues. CDR3 coding DNA: TGTGCCAGCTCACCGGAGAGGTCTGGGGCCAACGTCCTGACTTTC. It translates to CASSPERSGANVLTF.

The rearrangement links TRBV20-1 to TRBJ2-1; D gene ambiguous. The CDR3 has 11 amino acids. Trimming pared 5 bases from V and 4 bases from J, leaving 6 bases between. CDR1 is DFQATT and CDR2 is SNEGSKA in the germline V gene (reference sequence). In nucleotides, the CDR3 is TGCAGTGCTGACTCGTACAATGAGCAGTTCTTC. Its translation: CSADSYNEQFF.

V gene TRBV6-1 combines with J gene TRBJ2-4; TRBD1 might be the D (5 bases). The germline V gene has CDR1 MNHNS and CDR2 SASEGT. CDR3 length: 15 residues. The germline V and J ends were trimmed by 4 bases and 0 bases, with 10 bases remaining between them. CDR3 coding DNA: TGTGCCAGCAGTGGGGGCACTGTAGCCAAAAACATTCAGTACTTC. Translated, it gives CASSGGTVAKNIQYF.

The V and J genes are TRBV4-1 and TRBJ2-7; D uncertain. Germline values: CDR1 MGHRA, CDR2 YSYEKL. The CDR3 runs to 15 residues. Trimming pared 1 base from V and 0 bases from J, leaving 10 bases between. The chain's CDR3 is CASSQVRVSSYEQYF. The CDR3 bases are TGCGCCAGCAGCCAAGTCCGGGTGAGCTCCTACGAGCAGTACTTC.

The chain employs TRBV29-1 and TRBJ2-5, with a tentative D call TRBD1 (5 bases). V lost 7 bases, J lost 5 bases, and 11 bases lay in between. The germline V gene encodes CDR1 SQVTM and CDR2 ANQGSEA. The CDR3 loop spans 11 amino acids. CDR3 coding DNA: TGCAGCGCCCCTAAGGGGGAGACCCAGTACTTC. It encodes CSAPKGETQYF. Drawing the rest from reference TRBV29-1 and TRBJ2-5, the complete variable domain is SAVISQKPSRDICQRGTSLTIQCQVDSQVTMMFWYRQQPGQSLTLIATANQGSEATYESGFVIDKFPISRPNLTFSTLTVSNMSPEDSSIYLCSAPKGETQYFGPGTRLLVL.

J is TRBJ2-3 and V is TRBV11-2; tentatively, D is TRBD1 (6 bases). The germline V gene has CDR1 SGHAT and CDR2 FQNNGV. The CDR3 totals 16 residues. V lost 2 bases and J 2 bases, leaving 14 bases between the germline ends. The CDR3 sequence: CASSLYSGHFTDTQYF. CDR3 nucleotide sequence: TGTGCCAGCAGCTTATATTCGGGACACTTCACAGATACGCAGTATTTT.

This chain joins TRBV28 and TRBJ1-4, with D possibly TRBD1 on 5 matching bases. The CDR3 has 15 residues. CDR1 and CDR2 (germline): MDHEN, SYDVKM. V lost 3 bases and J 4 bases, leaving 12 bases between the germline ends. CDR3 DNA sequence: TGTGCCAGCAGTTTGGATAGGACACTTAATGAAAAACTGTTTTTT. Translation gives CASSLDRTLNEKLFF.

The chain couples TRBV19 to TRBJ2-5; 8 nucleotides align to TRBD1. Germline CDR1 and CDR2: LNHDA and SQIVND (reference sequence). CDR3 length equals 17 residues. Losses at the gene ends were 0 bases for V and 2 bases for J; bases not matched to a gene: 8. The CDR3 DNA is TGTGCCAGTAGTATAGACCCGTTACAGGGGGGACAAGAGACCCAGTACTTC. Its protein product is CASSIDPLQGGQETQYF.

The J gene is TRBJ2-3, the V gene TRBV4-3; 9 bases match TRBD2. The germline gives CDR1 LGHNA, CDR2 YSLEER. The CDR3 runs 13 residues. V lost 8 bases, J lost 8 bases, and 8 bases stayed unmatched. CDR3 nucleotide sequence: TGCGCCAGCGCTAATAGCGGGAGTTTTACGCAGTATTTT. As protein: CASANSGSFTQYF.

The rearrangement joins TRBV28 to TRBJ2-1; D remains unclear. The CDR3 has 13 residues. V was pared by 5 bases and J by 4 bases, with 9 bases between. Per the germline V gene, CDR1 is MDHEN and CDR2 is SYDVKM. CDR3 DNA sequence: TGTGCCAGCAGTGAGACACAGTACAATGAGCAGTTCTTC. This codes for CASSETQYNEQFF.